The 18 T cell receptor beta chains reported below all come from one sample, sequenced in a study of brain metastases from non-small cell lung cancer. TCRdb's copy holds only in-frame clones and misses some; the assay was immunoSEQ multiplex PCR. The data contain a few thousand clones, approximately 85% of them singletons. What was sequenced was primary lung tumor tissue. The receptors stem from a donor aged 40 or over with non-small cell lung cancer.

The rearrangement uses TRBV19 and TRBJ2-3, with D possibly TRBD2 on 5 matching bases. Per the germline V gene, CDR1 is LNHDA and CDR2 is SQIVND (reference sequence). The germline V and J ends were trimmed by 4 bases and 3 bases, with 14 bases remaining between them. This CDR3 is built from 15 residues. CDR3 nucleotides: TGTGCCAGTAGTACCCCCGCCCTAGCTACAGATACGCAGTATTTT. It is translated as CASSTPALATDTQYF. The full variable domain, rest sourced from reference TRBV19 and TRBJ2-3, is DGGITQSPKYLFRKEGQNVTLSCEQNLNHDAMYWYRQDPGQGLRLIYYSQIVNDFQKGDIAEGYSVSREKKESFPLTVTSAQKNPTAFYLCASSTPALATDTQYFGPGTRLTVL.

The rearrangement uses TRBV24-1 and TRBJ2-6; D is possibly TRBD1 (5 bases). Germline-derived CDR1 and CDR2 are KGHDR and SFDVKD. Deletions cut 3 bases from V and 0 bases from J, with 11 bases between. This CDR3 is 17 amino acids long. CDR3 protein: CATSDGQGTSGANVLTF. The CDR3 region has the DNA TGTGCCACCAGTGATGGGCAGGGAACCTCTGGGGCCAACGTCCTGACTTTC.

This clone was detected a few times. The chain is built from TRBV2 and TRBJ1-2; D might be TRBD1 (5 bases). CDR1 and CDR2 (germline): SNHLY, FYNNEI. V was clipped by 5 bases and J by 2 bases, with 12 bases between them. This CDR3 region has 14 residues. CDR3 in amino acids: CASSKTGSNYGYTF. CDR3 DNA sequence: TGTGCCAGCAGTAAAACAGGATCCAACTATGGCTACACCTTC.

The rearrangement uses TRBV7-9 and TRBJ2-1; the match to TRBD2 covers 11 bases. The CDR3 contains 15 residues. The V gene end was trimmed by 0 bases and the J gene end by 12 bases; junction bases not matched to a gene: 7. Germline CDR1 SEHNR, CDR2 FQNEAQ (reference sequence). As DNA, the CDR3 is TGTGCCAGCAGCTTAGCAGCTAGCGGGAGGTCGGTGCAGTTCTTC. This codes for CASSLAASGRSVQFF.

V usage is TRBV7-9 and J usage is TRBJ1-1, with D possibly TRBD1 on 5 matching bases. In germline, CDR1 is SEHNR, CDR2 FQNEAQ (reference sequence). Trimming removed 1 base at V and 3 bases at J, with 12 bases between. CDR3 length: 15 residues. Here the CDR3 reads CASSLGGGLDTEAFF. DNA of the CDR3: TGTGCCAGCAGCTTAGGCGGGGGGTTGGACACTGAAGCTTTCTTT. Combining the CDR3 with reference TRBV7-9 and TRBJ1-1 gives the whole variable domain DTGVSQNPRHKITKRGQNVTFRCDPISEHNRLYWYRQTLGQGPEFLTYFQNEAQLEKSRLLSDRFSAERPKGSFSTLEIQRTEQGDSAMYLCASSLGGGLDTEAFFGQGTRLTVV.

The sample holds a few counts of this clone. The CDR3 region has the DNA TGTGCCAGCAGTTACTCGTGGGTGTCTGGAAACACCATATATTTT. Protein product: CASSYSWVSGNTIYF. V gene TRBV6-5 combines with J gene TRBJ1-3; D is ambiguous. Germline V gene sequence: CDR1 MNHEY, CDR2 SVGAGI. This CDR3 spans 15 amino acids. The V gene lost 0 bases and the J gene lost 1 base, with 7 bases spanning the gap.

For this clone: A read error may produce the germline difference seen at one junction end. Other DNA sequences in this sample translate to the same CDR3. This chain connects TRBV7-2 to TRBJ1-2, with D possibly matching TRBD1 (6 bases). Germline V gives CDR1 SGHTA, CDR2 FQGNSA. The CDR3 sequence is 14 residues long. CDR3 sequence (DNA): TGTGCTAGCAGCCTACAAACAGGGAGTAGCGGCTACACCTTC. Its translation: CASSLQTGSSGYTF. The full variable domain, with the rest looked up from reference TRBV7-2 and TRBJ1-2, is GAGVSQSPSNKVTEKGKDVELRCDPISGHTALYWYRQSLGQGLEFLIYFQGNSAPDKSGLPSDRFSAERTGGSVSTLTIQRTQQEDSAVYLCASSLQTGSSGYTFGSGTRLTVV.

The CDR3: CASSSGIGGEQYF. The CDR3 nucleotides read TGTGCCAGCAGCTCGGGGATTGGGGGCGAGCAGTACTTC. V is TRBV7-9 and J is TRBJ2-7; D is possibly TRBD1 or TRBD2 (5 bases each). V was clipped by 4 bases and J by 6 bases, with 13 bases between them. The CDR3 totals 13 residues. Germline lookup yields CDR1 SEHNR and CDR2 FQNEAQ (reference sequence).

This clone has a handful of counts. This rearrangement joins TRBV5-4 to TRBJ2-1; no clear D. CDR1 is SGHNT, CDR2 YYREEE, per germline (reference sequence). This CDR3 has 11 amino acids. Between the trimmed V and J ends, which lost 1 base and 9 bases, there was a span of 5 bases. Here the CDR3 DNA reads TGTGCCAGCAGCTTGTTGGGTGAGCAGTTCTTC. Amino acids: CASSLLGEQFF.

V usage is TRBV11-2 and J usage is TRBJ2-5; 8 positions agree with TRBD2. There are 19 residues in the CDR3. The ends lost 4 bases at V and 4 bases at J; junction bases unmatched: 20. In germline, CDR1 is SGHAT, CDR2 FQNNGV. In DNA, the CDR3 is TGTGCCAGCAGCTCCATCGATCTGATACTAGCGGAAGTCCCAGAGACCCAGTACTTC. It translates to CASSSIDLILAEVPETQYF.

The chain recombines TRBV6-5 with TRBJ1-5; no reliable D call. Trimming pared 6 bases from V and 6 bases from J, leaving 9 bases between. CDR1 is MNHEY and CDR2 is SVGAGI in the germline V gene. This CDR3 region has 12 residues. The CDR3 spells CASRVGIQPQHF. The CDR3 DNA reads TGTGCCAGCAGAGTCGGGATTCAGCCCCAGCATTTT.

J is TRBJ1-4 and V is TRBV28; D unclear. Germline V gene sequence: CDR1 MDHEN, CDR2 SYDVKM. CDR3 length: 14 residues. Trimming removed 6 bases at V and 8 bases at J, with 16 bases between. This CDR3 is CASRTGEWSEKLFF. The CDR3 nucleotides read TGTGCCAGCAGAACTGGGGAATGGAGCGAAAAACTGTTTTTT.

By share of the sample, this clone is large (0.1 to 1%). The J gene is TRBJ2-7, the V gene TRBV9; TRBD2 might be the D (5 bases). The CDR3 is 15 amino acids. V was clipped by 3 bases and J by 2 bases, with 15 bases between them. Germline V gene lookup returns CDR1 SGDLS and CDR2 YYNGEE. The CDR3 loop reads CASSEALGGTYEQYF. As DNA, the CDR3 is TGTGCCAGCAGCGAGGCCCTAGGAGGAACCTACGAGCAGTACTTC.

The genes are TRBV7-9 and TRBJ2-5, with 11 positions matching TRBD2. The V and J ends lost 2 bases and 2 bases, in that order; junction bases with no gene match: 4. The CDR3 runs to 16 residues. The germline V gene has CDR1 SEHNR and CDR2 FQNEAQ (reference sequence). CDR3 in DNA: TGTGCCAGCAGCTTAAGGACTAGCGGGTGGCAAGAGACCCAGTACTTC. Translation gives CASSLRTSGWQETQYF.

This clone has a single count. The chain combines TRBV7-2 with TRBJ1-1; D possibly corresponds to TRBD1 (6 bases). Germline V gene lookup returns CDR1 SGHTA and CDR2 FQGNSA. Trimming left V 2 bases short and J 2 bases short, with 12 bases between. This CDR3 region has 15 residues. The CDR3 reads CASSLMGRGNTEAFF. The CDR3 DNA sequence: TGTGCCAGCAGCTTAATGGGCAGGGGTAACACTGAAGCTTTCTTT.

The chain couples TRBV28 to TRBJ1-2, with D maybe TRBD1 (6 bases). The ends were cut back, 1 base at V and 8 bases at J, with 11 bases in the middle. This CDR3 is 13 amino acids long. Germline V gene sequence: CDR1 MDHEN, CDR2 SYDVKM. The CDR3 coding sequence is TGTGCCAGCAGTTTATATTACAGGGTCGGCTACACCTTC. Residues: CASSLYYRVGYTF.

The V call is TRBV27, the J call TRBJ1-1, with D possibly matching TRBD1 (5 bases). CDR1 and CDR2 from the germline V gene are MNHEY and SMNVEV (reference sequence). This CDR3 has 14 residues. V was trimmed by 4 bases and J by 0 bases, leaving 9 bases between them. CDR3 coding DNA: TGTGCCAGCAGTTCCAGGGAGCTGAACACTGAAGCTTTCTTT. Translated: CASSSRELNTEAFF.

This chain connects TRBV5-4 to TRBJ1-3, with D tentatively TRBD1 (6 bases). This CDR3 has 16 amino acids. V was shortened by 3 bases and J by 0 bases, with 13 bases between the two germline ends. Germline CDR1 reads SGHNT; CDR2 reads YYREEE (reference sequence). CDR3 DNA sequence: TGTGCCAGCAGCTCAAAAACAGGGCCCTCTGGAAACACCATATATTTT. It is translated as CASSSKTGPSGNTIYF.